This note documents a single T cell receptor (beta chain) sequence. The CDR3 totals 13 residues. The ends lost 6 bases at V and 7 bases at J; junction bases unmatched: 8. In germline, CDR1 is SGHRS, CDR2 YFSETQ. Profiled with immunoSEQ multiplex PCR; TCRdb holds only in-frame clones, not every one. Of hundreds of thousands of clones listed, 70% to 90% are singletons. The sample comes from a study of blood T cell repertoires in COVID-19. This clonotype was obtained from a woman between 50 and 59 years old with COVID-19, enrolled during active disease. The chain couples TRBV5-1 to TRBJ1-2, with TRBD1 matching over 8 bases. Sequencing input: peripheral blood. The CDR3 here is CASKSQGAGGYTF. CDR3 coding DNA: TGCGCCAGCAAATCCCAGGGGGCTGGTGGCTACACCTTC.